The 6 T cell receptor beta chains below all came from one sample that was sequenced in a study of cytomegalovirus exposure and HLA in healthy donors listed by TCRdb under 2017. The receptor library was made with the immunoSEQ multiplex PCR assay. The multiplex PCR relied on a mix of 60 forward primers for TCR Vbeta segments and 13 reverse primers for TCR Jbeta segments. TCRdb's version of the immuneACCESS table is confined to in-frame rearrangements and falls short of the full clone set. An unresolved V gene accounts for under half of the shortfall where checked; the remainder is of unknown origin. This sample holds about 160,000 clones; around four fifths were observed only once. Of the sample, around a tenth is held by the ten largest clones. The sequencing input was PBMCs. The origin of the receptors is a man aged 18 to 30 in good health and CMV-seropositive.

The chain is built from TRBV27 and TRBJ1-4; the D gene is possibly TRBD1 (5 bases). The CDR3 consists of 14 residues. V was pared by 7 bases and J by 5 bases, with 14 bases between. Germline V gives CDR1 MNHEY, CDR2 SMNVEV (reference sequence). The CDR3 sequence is CASTQGGLNEKLFF. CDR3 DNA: TGTGCCAGCACGCAGGGTGGGCTGAATGAAAAACTGTTTTTT. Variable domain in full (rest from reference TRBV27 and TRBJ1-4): EAQVTQNPRYLITVTGKKLTVTCSQNMNHEYMSWYRQDPGLGLRQIYYSMNVEVTDKGDVPEGYKVSRKEKRNFPLILESPSPNQTSLYFCASTQGGLNEKLFFGSGTQLSVL.

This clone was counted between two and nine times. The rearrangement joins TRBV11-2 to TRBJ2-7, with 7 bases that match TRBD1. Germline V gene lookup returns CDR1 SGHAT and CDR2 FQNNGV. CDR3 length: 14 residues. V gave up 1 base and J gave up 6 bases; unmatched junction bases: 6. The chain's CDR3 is CASSLVQGEGEQYF. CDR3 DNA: TGTGCCAGCAGCTTAGTCCAGGGGGAAGGCGAGCAGTACTTC.

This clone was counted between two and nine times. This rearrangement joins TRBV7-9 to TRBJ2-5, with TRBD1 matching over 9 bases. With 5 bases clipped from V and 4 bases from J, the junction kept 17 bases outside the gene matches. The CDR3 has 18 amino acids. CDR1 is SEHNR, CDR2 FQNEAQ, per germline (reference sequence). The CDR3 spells CASSLWDRVSLASETQYF. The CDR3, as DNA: TGTGCCAGCAGCCTATGGGACAGGGTTTCTCTTGCGTCAGAGACCCAGTACTTC.

The CDR3 spells CASRIQGRLNTIYF. Here the CDR3 DNA reads TGTGCCAGCAGGATACAGGGGCGACTAAACACCATATATTTT. V is TRBV6-1 and J is TRBJ1-3, with 7 bases lining up with TRBD1. Germline CDR1 is MNHNS and CDR2 is SASEGT. J gave up 6 bases and V 6 bases, and 8 bases lay outside the gene matches. The CDR3 sequence is 14 residues long.

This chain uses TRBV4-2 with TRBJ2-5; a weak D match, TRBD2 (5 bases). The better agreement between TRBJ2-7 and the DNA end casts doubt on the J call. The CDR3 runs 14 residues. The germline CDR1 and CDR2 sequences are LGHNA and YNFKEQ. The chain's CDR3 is CASSQGGNSYEQYF. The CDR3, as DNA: TGTGCCAGCAGCCAAGGAGGGAACTCCTACGAGCAGTACTTC.

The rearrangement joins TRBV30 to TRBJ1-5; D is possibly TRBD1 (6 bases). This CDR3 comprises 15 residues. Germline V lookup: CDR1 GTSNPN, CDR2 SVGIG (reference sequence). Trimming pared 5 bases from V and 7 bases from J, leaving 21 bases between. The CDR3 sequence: CAWSRDNEPRQPQHF. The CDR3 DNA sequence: TGTGCCTGGTCCCGGGACAATGAGCCCAGGCAGCCCCAGCATTTT.